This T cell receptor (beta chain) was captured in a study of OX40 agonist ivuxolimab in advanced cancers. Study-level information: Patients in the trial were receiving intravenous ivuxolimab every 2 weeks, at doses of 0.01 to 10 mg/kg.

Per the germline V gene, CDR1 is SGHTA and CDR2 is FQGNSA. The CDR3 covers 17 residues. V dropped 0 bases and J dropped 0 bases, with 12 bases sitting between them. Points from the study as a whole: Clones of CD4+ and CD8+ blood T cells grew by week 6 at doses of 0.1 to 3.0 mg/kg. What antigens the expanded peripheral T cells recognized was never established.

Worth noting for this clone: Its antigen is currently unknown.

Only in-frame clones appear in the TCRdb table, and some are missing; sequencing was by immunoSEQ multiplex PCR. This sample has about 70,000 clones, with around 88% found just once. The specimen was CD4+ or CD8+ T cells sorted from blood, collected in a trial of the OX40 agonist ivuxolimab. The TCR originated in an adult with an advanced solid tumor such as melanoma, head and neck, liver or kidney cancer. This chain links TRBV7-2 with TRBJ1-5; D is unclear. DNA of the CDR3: TGTGCCAGCAGCTTAGCGCTAACAGCCTATAGCAATCAGCCCCAGCATTTT. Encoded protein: CASSLALTAYSNQPQHF.